Below, 30 T cell receptor beta chains from the same sample are listed, as sequenced in a study of T cells in Graves' hyperthyroidism and ophthalmopathy. Researchers took RNA transcripts and amplified the TCR beta CDR3 regions from them. Carried out on the TCR CDR3, a first-round RT-PCR used the HTBI primer set. TCRdb used MiXCR to reprocess the multiplex PCR reads, holding one entry per CDR3 protein. The sample lists around 55,000 distinct CDR3 sequences, approximately 48% occurring once. The sequencing sample was made of blood. The source is a woman aged 45-60 years with Graves' ophthalmopathy.

With regard to this clonotype: The junction departs from germline at one end; a sequencing error may be responsible. The chain carries TRBV2 and TRBJ2-6, with D maybe TRBD1 (6 bases). There are 15 residues in the CDR3. Germline values: CDR1 SNHLY, CDR2 FYNNEI. The CDR3 nucleotides read TGTGCCAGCAGTCCTACAGGGTCACGGGCCAACGCCCTGACTTTC. Protein: CASSPTGSRANALTF.

Concerning this clonotype itself: This CDR3 is missing its conserved last phenylalanine or tryptophan, likely due to a read error. The chain is built from TRBV4-1 and TRBJ2-6; either TRBD1 or TRBD2 may supply D (5 bases each). Trimming shortened V by 1 base and J by 0 bases, and 7 bases separated the two germline ends. This CDR3 is built from 16 residues. Germline V gene sequence: CDR1 MGHRA, CDR2 YSYEKL. The DNA of the CDR3 is TGCGCCAGCAGCCAAGGGGGGACCTCTGGGGCCAACGTCCTGACTGTC. Residues: CASSQGGTSGANVLTV.

The chain uses TRBV20-1 and TRBJ2-7; D not certain. Trimming removed 0 bases from V and 9 bases from J, with 12 bases in between. Germline CDR1 DFQATT, CDR2 SNEGSKA (reference sequence). CDR3 length: 12 amino acids. The CDR3 loop reads CSARERSKGQYF. CDR3 nucleotides: TGCAGTGCTAGAGAAAGGTCCAAAGGGCAGTACTTC.

At least ten counts were recorded for this clonotype. J is TRBJ2-4 and V is TRBV9; TRBD1 aligns across 9 bases. This CDR3 has 14 residues. J lost 8 bases, V lost 3 bases, and 6 bases had no gene match. Germline assignment: CDR1 SGDLS and CDR2 YYNGEE. The CDR3 reads CASSAGTGRDIQYF. CDR3 coding DNA: TGTGCCAGCAGCGCCGGGACAGGGCGGGACATTCAGTACTTC.

Many counts were recorded for this clonotype. This CDR3 reads CASRSTSGRGTGELFF. DNA of the CDR3: TGTGCCAGCAGGTCAACTAGCGGGAGAGGTACCGGGGAGCTGTTTTTT. The J gene is TRBJ2-2, the V gene TRBV6-7; TRBD2 matches 11 bases. TRBV6-7 is assigned to the ORF class and has an uncertain function. The CDR3 is 16 amino acids. The V gene end was trimmed by 6 bases and the J gene end by 5 bases; junction bases not matched to a gene: 8.

At least ten counts were recorded for this clonotype. The rearrangement uses TRBV5-4 and TRBJ2-7, with 9 bases identical to TRBD1. The CDR3 is 14 amino acids. Germline trimming cut 4 bases from V and 3 bases from J; bases unmatched to any gene: 5. Germline V gives CDR1 SGHNT, CDR2 YYREEE (reference sequence). The DNA for the CDR3 is TGTGCCAGCAGCGCTGGACAGGGGAACTACGAGCAGTACTTC. It encodes CASSAGQGNYEQYF. Drawing the rest from reference TRBV5-4 and TRBJ2-7, the complete variable domain is ETGVTQSPTHLIKTRGQQVTLRCSSQSGHNTVSWYQQALGQGPQFIFQYYREEENGRGNFPPRFSGLQFPNYSSELNVNALELDDSALYLCASSAGQGNYEQYFGPGTRLTVT.

V is TRBV9 and J is TRBJ1-2; unclear D gene. The CDR3 has 13 residues. The V and J ends lost 0 bases and 6 bases respectively, with 9 bases between them. From germline, CDR1 is SGDLS and CDR2 YYNGEE. Here the CDR3 DNA reads TGTGCCAGCAGCGTAGCCGGGAAGGATGGCTACACCTTC. Protein product: CASSVAGKDGYTF.

The V call is TRBV15, the J call TRBJ2-1, with unresolved D. Trimming cost V 3 bases and J 0 bases, with 3 bases left between them. The CDR3 is 13 residues long. Germline CDR1 is LNHNV and CDR2 is YYDKDF (reference sequence). The CDR3 nucleotides are TGTGCCACCAGCAGTGGCTCCTACAATGAGCAGTTCTTC. Its translation is CATSSGSYNEQFF.

The chain carries TRBV5-1 and TRBJ1-5; perhaps TRBD1 as D (5 bases). This CDR3 is 14 amino acids long. Trimming shortened V by 0 bases and J by 14 bases, and 18 bases separated the two germline ends. The germline CDR1 and CDR2 sequences are SGHRS and YFSETQ. CDR3 region: CASSLAAGGRYEHF. In DNA form, the CDR3 reads TGCGCCAGCAGCTTGGCGGCGGGGGGTCGGTACGAGCATTTT.

By proportion, this clonotype is medium-sized. The V and J genes are TRBV20-1 and TRBJ2-3; 8 nucleotides align to TRBD2. The CDR3 contains 13 residues. Germline V gene data show CDR1 as DFQATT and CDR2 as SNEGSKA (reference sequence). Trimming at V came to 6 bases and at J to 1 base, leaving 3 bases not matched to a gene. The CDR3 nucleotides are TGCAGTGCCGAGCGGGGGCGCACAGATACGCAGTATTTT. Translated, it gives CSAERGRTDTQYF.

In its sample, this clonotype was seen many times. The J gene is TRBJ2-7, the V gene TRBV4-1; 7 bases match TRBD2. V lost 2 bases to trimming and J lost 7 bases; unmatched junction nucleotides: 11. The germline gives CDR1 MGHRA, CDR2 YSYEKL. The length of the CDR3 is 15 residues. CDR3 loop: CASSQTSDGLREQYF. The CDR3 DNA reads as TGCGCCAGCAGCCAAACTAGCGACGGGCTCAGGGAGCAGTACTTC.

This clonotype appeared many times. The V call is TRBV7-9, the J call TRBJ2-7; D call uncertain. CDR1 is SEHNR, CDR2 FQNEAQ, per germline (reference sequence). The length of the CDR3 is 13 residues. V lost 0 bases and J lost 1, with 4 bases in between. In nucleotides, the CDR3 is TGTGCCAGCAGCTTAGCGAGATCCTACGAGCAGTACTTC. Translation gives CASSLARSYEQYF.

This clonotype was recorded many times. This rearrangement joins TRBV9 to TRBJ2-1; D gene ambiguous. This CDR3 is built from 15 residues. Germline CDR1 reads SGDLS; CDR2 reads YYNGEE. V lost 6 bases and J 4 bases, leaving 17 bases between the germline ends. This CDR3 reads CASNPGNTQYNEQFF. The CDR3 region has the DNA TGTGCCAGCAACCCCGGCAACACTCAATACAATGAGCAGTTCTTC. Drawing the rest from reference TRBV9 and TRBJ2-1, the complete variable domain is DSGVTQTPKHLITATGQRVTLRCSPRSGDLSVYWYQQSLDQGLQFLIQYYNGEERAKGNILERFSAQQFPDLHSELNLSSLELGDSALYFCASNPGNTQYNEQFFGPGTRLTVL.

This clonotype was seen ten or more times. The V gene is TRBV4-1, the J gene TRBJ2-2; D gene unclear. This CDR3 is 16 amino acids long. The germline V and J ends were trimmed by 1 base and 0 bases, with 9 bases remaining between them. The germline gives CDR1 MGHRA, CDR2 YSYEKL. The CDR3 nucleotides are TGCGCCAGCAGCCAAGTGGCTCAGACGAACACCGGGGAGCTGTTTTTT. Protein sequence: CASSQVAQTNTGELFF.

The sample holds a few counts of this clonotype. This chain connects TRBV18 to TRBJ2-3; D gene ambiguous. CDR1 and CDR2 (germline): KGHSH, LQKENI. The V end was cut by 3 bases, the J end by 4 bases, with 14 bases between. This CDR3 comprises 15 residues. CDR3 in amino acids: CASSPGRRGSDTQYF. The DNA for the CDR3 is TGTGCCAGCTCACCGGGCCGACGTGGGTCAGATACGCAGTATTTT. The full variable domain, its missing parts supplied by reference TRBV18 and TRBJ2-3, is NAGVMQNPRHLVRRRGQEARLRCSPMKGHSHVYWYRQLPEEGLKFMVYLQKENIIDESGMPKERFSAEFPKEGPSILRIQQVVRGDSAAYFCASSPGRRGSDTQYFGPGTRLTVL.

Details on this clonotype: A much larger clone differs by one base, so this may be a read error. The CDR3 loop reads CASSYLTWELFF. The CDR3 nucleotides read TGTGCCAGCAGTTATCTCACCTGGGAGCTGTTTTTT. This chain links TRBV6-2 or TRBV6-3 with TRBJ2-2; D is unresolved. This CDR3 has 12 amino acids. Germline V CDR1 and CDR2: MNHEY, SVGEGT.

The chain couples TRBV13 to TRBJ2-7; possibly TRBD1 for D (6 bases). V lost 5 bases and J lost 7, with 21 bases in between. Germline V lookup: CDR1 PRHDT, CDR2 FYEKMQ (reference sequence). The CDR3 is made up of 15 amino acids. CDR3 coding DNA: TGTGCCAGCAGCCCGGACAGAAGCTCCTACAAGGAGCAGTACTTC. This gives the protein CASSPDRSSYKEQYF.

This clonotype was observed at least ten times. The chain joins TRBV4-2 to TRBJ2-5; 14 nucleotides align to TRBD2. The length of the CDR3 is 16 residues. Losses at the gene ends were 4 bases for V and 4 bases for J; bases not matched to a gene: 5. Germline V CDR1 and CDR2: LGHNA, YNFKEQ. The CDR3 region has the DNA TGTGCCAGCAGCCCCCTGGGACTAGCGGGGGTAGAGACCCAGTACTTC. Protein sequence: CASSPLGLAGVETQYF.

This clonotype is labeled as medium-sized. CDR3 DNA: TGTGCCACCAGGTGGGCCCATGAGGGCAATCAGCCCCAGCATTTT. Its protein is CATRWAHEGNQPQHF. This sequence joins TRBV15 and TRBJ1-5; D not certain. The CDR3 has 15 amino acids. V was clipped by 6 bases and J by 2 bases, with 14 bases between them. CDR1 and CDR2 from the germline V gene are LNHNV and YYDKDF (reference sequence).

This clonotype was detected ten times or more. The chain joins TRBV6-2 or TRBV6-3 to TRBJ2-2, with unresolved D. Trimming shortened V by 5 bases and J by 3 bases, and 7 bases separated the two germline ends. The CDR3 consists of 13 residues. CDR1 MNHEY and CDR2 SVGEGT come from the germline V gene. The CDR3 DNA is TGTGCCAGCAGTGGGTCAGACACCGGGGAGCTGTTTTTT. This sequence encodes CASSGSDTGELFF.

This clonotype was recorded only once. The chain carries TRBV20-1 and TRBJ2-3; the match to TRBD2 covers 10 bases. The germline gives CDR1 DFQATT, CDR2 SNEGSKA (reference sequence). This CDR3 is 15 amino acids long. Trimming cost V 4 bases and J 6 bases; bases outside gene matches: 10. CDR3 protein: CSAISGRAIEDTQYF. CDR3 nucleotide sequence: TGCAGTGCTATCAGCGGGAGGGCCATAGAGGATACGCAGTATTTT.

This clonotype is labeled medium-sized. The rearrangement uses TRBV10-3 and TRBJ2-7; 8 bases align to TRBD1. The CDR3 has 13 amino acids. With 6 bases clipped from V and 3 bases from J, the junction kept 4 bases outside the gene matches. Germline-derived CDR1 and CDR2 are ENHRY and SYGVKD. CDR3 nucleotide sequence: TGTGCCATCAGGGAGGACAGGGTCTACGAGCAGTACTTC. Its translation is CAIREDRVYEQYF.

Many counts were recorded for this clonotype. The chain links TRBV20-1 to TRBJ2-4; tentatively, D is TRBD1 (6 bases). Germline lookup yields CDR1 DFQATT and CDR2 SNEGSKA (reference sequence). V was pared by 6 bases and J by 12 bases, with 15 bases between. The length of the CDR3 is 11 residues. CDR3 residues: CSARSDSYQYF. The CDR3 DNA is TGCAGTGCCCGTTCGGACAGCTATCAGTACTTC.

The genes are TRBV7-6 and TRBJ2-1; D unclear. From germline, CDR1 is SGHVS and CDR2 FNYEAQ. The CDR3 contains 12 residues. Between the trimmed V and J ends, which lost 5 bases and 6 bases, there was a span of 8 bases. The CDR3 loop reads CASSRKGNEQFF. The CDR3 DNA follows: TGTGCCAGCAGCCGTAAGGGCAATGAGCAGTTCTTC.

This rearrangement joins TRBV20-1 to TRBJ1-6, with TRBD1 matching over 9 bases. V lost 7 bases to trimming and J lost 13 bases; unmatched junction nucleotides: 11. Germline V gene sequence: CDR1 DFQATT, CDR2 SNEGSKA (reference sequence). The CDR3 covers 13 residues. The CDR3 nucleotides read TGCAGTGTACCCGGGACAGGGAAGGAGCCCCTCCACTTT. Protein sequence: CSVPGTGKEPLHF.

Many counts were recorded for this clonotype. The rearrangement links TRBV6-5 to TRBJ2-2; 9 bases map to TRBD2. CDR1 MNHEY and CDR2 SVGAGI come from the germline V gene. The V gene end was trimmed by 4 bases and the J gene end by 4 bases; junction bases not matched to a gene: 7. This CDR3 has 16 residues. The CDR3 DNA is TGTGCCAGCAGTTGGGGCGGGGGGGCCCCCACCGGGGAGCTGTTTTTT. Protein product: CASSWGGGAPTGELFF.

This clonotype was found many times. The CDR3 sequence is CASSQRAQPSGYEQYF. The CDR3 coding sequence is TGTGCCAGCAGCCAAAGGGCCCAACCTAGCGGCTACGAGCAGTACTTC. V gene TRBV4-2 combines with J gene TRBJ2-7, with 7 bases fitting TRBD2. Germline values: CDR1 LGHNA, CDR2 YNFKEQ. The CDR3 runs to 16 residues. V lost 2 bases, J lost 3 bases, and 10 bases stayed unmatched.

The chain joins TRBV10-3 to TRBJ1-2, with D hard to call. The germline V gene has CDR1 ENHRY and CDR2 SYGVKD. This CDR3 comprises 12 residues. Trimming removed 2 bases at V and 12 bases at J, with 13 bases between. The CDR3: CAISEADSGNTF. CDR3 sequence (DNA): TGTGCCATCAGTGAGGCGGACTCTGGAAACACCTTC.

This clonotype was found many times. The chain has TRBV11-2 and TRBJ2-2, with 9 bases matching TRBD2. From germline, CDR1 is SGHAT and CDR2 FQNNGV. The CDR3 has 16 residues. The V gene end was trimmed by 5 bases and the J gene end by 2 bases; junction bases not matched to a gene: 6. The CDR3 DNA sequence: TGTGCCAGCAGCCCTCTAGCGGGGCCTAACACCGGGGAGCTGTTTTTT. Amino acids: CASSPLAGPNTGELFF.

The chain recombines TRBV29-1 with TRBJ1-2; 7 bases are a match to TRBD1. The CDR3 covers 19 residues. CDR1 SQVTM and CDR2 ANQGSEA come from the germline V gene. V was pared by 1 base and J by 0 bases, with 17 bases of the junction left unmatched. The CDR3 loop is CSVEGYSRQGAFSNYGYTF. CDR3 DNA: TGCAGCGTTGAAGGCTACTCAAGACAGGGAGCTTTCTCTAACTATGGCTACACCTTC.